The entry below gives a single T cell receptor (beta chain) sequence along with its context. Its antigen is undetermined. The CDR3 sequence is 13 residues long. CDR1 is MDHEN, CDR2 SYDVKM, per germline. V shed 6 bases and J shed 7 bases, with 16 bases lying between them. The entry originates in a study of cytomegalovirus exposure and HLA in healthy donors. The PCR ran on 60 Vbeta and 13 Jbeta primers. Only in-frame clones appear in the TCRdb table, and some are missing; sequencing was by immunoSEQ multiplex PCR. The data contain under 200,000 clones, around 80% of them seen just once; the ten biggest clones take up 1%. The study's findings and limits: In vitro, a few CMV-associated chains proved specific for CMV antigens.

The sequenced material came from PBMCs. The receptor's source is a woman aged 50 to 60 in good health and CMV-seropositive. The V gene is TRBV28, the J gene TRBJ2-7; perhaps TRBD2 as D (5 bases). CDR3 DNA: TGTGCCAGCAGCCCGCCGGGGTGGTGGGAGCAGTACTTC. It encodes CASSPPGWWEQYF.